What follows describes a single TCR beta chain. Antigen: not known. Profiled with immunoSEQ multiplex PCR; TCRdb holds only in-frame clones, not every one. This repertoire shows roughly 1,800,000 clones, approximately 94% found once; its top ten account for around 1.2%. This CDR3 has 15 amino acids. J gave up 2 bases and V 8 bases, and 9 bases lay outside the gene matches. The germline V gene has CDR1 MNHEY and CDR2 SMNVEV (reference sequence). The sample belongs to a study of shared clonotypes between healthy human individuals. Study results and caveats: Enrolling few donors narrowed the genetic and exposure-history diversity that was represented.

Positive CCR7 selection of CD45RO-negative cells yielded the naive CD8 cells, and terminally differentiated effector memory CD45RA+ cells were excluded. Sequences were obtained from naive CD8+ T cells sorted from blood. The TCR was taken from a man between 18 and 29 years old in good health. The chain couples TRBV27 to TRBJ1-5, with TRBD1 matching over 7 bases. Written as DNA, the CDR3 is TGTGCCAGCGGACTAGGTCAGGGGGGCAATCAGCCCCAGCATTTT. Translated: CASGLGQGGNQPQHF.